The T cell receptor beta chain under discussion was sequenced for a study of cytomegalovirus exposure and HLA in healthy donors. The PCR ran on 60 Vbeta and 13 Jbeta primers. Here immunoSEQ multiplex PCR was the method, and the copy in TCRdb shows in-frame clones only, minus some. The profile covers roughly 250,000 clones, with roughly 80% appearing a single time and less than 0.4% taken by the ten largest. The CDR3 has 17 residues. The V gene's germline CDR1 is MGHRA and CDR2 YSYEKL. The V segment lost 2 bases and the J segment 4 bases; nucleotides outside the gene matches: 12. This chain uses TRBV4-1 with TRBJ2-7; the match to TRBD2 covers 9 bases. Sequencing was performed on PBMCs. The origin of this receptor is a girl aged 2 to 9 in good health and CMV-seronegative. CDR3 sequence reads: CASSQIPIAGAGYEQYF. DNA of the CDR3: TGCGCCAGCAGCCAAATCCCCATAGCGGGAGCAGGGTACGAGCAGTACTTC.